This is a list of T cell receptor beta chains from one sample in a study of shared clonotypes between healthy human individuals. Profiling relied on immunoSEQ multiplex PCR, and the TCRdb table lists in-frame clones only, not all of them. This repertoire shows over 2,000,000 clones, 93% found once; its top ten account for about 1.6%. What was sequenced was naive CD8+ T cells from PBMCs. Receptors originate from a man younger than 35 in good health. Some clones in this sample may be carry-over from other donors' samples. Both conserved end residues are part of each CDR3. Fields, in order: V gene, clone size, D gene, J gene, CDR3 DNA, CDR3 protein. The D gene is left open where the match is weak. The size entry is marked missing in some rows and otherwise reads once, few, many or a size class.

v_call: TRBV6-1
clone_size: .
d_call: .
j_call: TRBJ1-5
cdr3_nt: TGTGCCAGCAGTGACCATAGGGATCAGCCCCAGCATTTT
cdr3_aa: CASSDHRDQPQHF

v_call: TRBV5-1
clone_size: once
d_call: .
j_call: TRBJ2-1
cdr3_nt: TGCGCCAGCAGCCCTGACCCGAACAGAGGACACGATGAGCAGTTCTTC
cdr3_aa: CASSPDPNRGHDEQFF

v_call: TRBV4-1
clone_size: .
d_call: TRBD1
j_call: TRBJ1-4
cdr3_nt: TGCGCCAGCAGCCATATACCGGGACAGGGGGCCACTAATGAAAAACTGTTTTTT
cdr3_aa: CASSHIPGQGATNEKLFF

v_call: TRBV4-2
clone_size: .
d_call: .
j_call: TRBJ1-2
cdr3_nt: TGTGCCAGCAGCCAAGGTTTACGGGAAGGCTACACCTTC
cdr3_aa: CASSQGLREGYTF

v_call: TRBV29-1
clone_size: .
d_call: .
j_call: TRBJ2-1
cdr3_nt: TGCAGCGCTATTCAAGACCTGACAGGAATTAGCTCCTACAATGAGCAGTTCTTC
cdr3_aa: CSAIQDLTGISSYNEQFF

v_call: TRBV7-8
clone_size: once
d_call: TRBD2
j_call: TRBJ2-4
cdr3_nt: TGTGCCAGCAGCCAAGCCCTCCTAGCGGGGGAGGACCAAAACATTCAGTACTTC
cdr3_aa: CASSQALLAGEDQNIQYF

v_call: TRBV6-5
clone_size: .
d_call: .
j_call: TRBJ2-7
cdr3_nt: TGTGCCAGCAGTCAAACAGGTAACCGTTTCAACGAGCAGTACTTC
cdr3_aa: CASSQTGNRFNEQYF

v_call: TRBV5-1
clone_size: few
d_call: .
j_call: TRBJ1-1
cdr3_nt: TGCGCCAGCAGCTGGGGGAACACTGAAGCTTTCTTT
cdr3_aa: CASSWGNTEAFF

v_call: TRBV5-1
clone_size: .
d_call: TRBD2
j_call: TRBJ2-7
cdr3_nt: TGCGCCAGCAGCCTCCTATCGAGGAGCGGGGGGTCCTACGAGCAGTACTTC
cdr3_aa: CASSLLSRSGGSYEQYF

v_call: TRBV30
clone_size: .
d_call: .
j_call: TRBJ1-1
cdr3_nt: TGTGCCTGGGGAGTGTTCGGGAACACTGAAGCTTTCTTT
cdr3_aa: CAWGVFGNTEAFF

v_call: TRBV6-5
clone_size: .
d_call: .
j_call: TRBJ2-1
cdr3_nt: TGTGCCAGCAGTTACAGCTCGCCGGGGAGTGAGCAGTTCTTC
cdr3_aa: CASSYSSPGSEQFF

v_call: TRBV7-7
clone_size: .
d_call: .
j_call: TRBJ2-7
cdr3_nt: TGTGCCAGCAGCCCCTACATGGGCTACGAGCAGTACTTC
cdr3_aa: CASSPYMGYEQYF

v_call: TRBV6-1
clone_size: .
d_call: .
j_call: TRBJ2-5
cdr3_nt: TGTGCCAGCAGTGCGGAGTTCACAAAAAAGATGGAGACCCAGTACTTC
cdr3_aa: CASSAEFTKKMETQYF

v_call: TRBV5-5
clone_size: .
d_call: .
j_call: TRBJ2-7
cdr3_nt: TGTGCCAGCAGCTTTGTAATGGTCCTTGACTACGAGCAGTACTTC
cdr3_aa: CASSFVMVLDYEQYF

v_call: TRBV5-1
clone_size: .
d_call: .
j_call: TRBJ2-1
cdr3_nt: TGCGCCAGCAGCTTACGACGGAATAACAATGAGCAGTTCTTC
cdr3_aa: CASSLRRNNNEQFF

v_call: TRBV29-1
clone_size: .
d_call: .
j_call: TRBJ2-7
cdr3_nt: TGCAGCGTTTTACAGGGCCTCTACGAGCAGTACTTC
cdr3_aa: CSVLQGLYEQYF

v_call: TRBV2
clone_size: once
d_call: TRBD2
j_call: TRBJ2-7
cdr3_nt: TGTGCCGGACGCTGGGTGGCGGGAGCGGTGTACGAGCAGTACTTC
cdr3_aa: CAGRWVAGAVYEQYF

v_call: TRBV5-1
clone_size: .
d_call: TRBD2
j_call: TRBJ2-2
cdr3_nt: TGCGCCAGCAGCTTGGACTCTAGCGGAAAGAACACCGGGGAGCTGTTTTTT
cdr3_aa: CASSLDSSGKNTGELFF

v_call: TRBV7-9
clone_size: .
d_call: .
j_call: TRBJ2-2
cdr3_nt: TGTGCCAGCAGCGCCCGGGACTCCTTGGGCGGGGAGCTGTTTTTT
cdr3_aa: CASSARDSLGGELFF

v_call: TRBV18
clone_size: .
d_call: TRBD2
j_call: TRBJ2-3
cdr3_nt: TGTGCCAGCTCACCACCGTGGTCTAGCGGTAGCACAGATACGCAGTATTTT
cdr3_aa: CASSPPWSSGSTDTQYF

v_call: TRBV5-8
clone_size: .
d_call: .
j_call: TRBJ2-1
cdr3_nt: TGTGCCAGCAGCAATGAGCAGTTCTTC
cdr3_aa: CASSNEQFF

v_call: TRBV6-5
clone_size: .
d_call: TRBD1
j_call: TRBJ2-3
cdr3_nt: TGTGCCACGCTACCGCAGGGACAGCTCACAGATACGCAGTATTTT
cdr3_aa: CATLPQGQLTDTQYF

v_call: TRBV9
clone_size: .
d_call: TRBD2
j_call: TRBJ2-1
cdr3_nt: TGTGCCAGCAGCGTAGGAGGAGGGAGGGCCTCCTACAATGAGCAGTTCTTC
cdr3_aa: CASSVGGGRASYNEQFF

v_call: TRBV27
clone_size: .
d_call: .
j_call: TRBJ2-1
cdr3_nt: TGTGCCAGCAGTTTGCCCCTCCACAATGAGCAGTTCTTC
cdr3_aa: CASSLPLHNEQFF

v_call: TRBV5-6
clone_size: .
d_call: .
j_call: TRBJ2-7
cdr3_nt: TGTGCCAGCAGCTTGGATGGGAGCGAGCAGTACTTC
cdr3_aa: CASSLDGSEQYF